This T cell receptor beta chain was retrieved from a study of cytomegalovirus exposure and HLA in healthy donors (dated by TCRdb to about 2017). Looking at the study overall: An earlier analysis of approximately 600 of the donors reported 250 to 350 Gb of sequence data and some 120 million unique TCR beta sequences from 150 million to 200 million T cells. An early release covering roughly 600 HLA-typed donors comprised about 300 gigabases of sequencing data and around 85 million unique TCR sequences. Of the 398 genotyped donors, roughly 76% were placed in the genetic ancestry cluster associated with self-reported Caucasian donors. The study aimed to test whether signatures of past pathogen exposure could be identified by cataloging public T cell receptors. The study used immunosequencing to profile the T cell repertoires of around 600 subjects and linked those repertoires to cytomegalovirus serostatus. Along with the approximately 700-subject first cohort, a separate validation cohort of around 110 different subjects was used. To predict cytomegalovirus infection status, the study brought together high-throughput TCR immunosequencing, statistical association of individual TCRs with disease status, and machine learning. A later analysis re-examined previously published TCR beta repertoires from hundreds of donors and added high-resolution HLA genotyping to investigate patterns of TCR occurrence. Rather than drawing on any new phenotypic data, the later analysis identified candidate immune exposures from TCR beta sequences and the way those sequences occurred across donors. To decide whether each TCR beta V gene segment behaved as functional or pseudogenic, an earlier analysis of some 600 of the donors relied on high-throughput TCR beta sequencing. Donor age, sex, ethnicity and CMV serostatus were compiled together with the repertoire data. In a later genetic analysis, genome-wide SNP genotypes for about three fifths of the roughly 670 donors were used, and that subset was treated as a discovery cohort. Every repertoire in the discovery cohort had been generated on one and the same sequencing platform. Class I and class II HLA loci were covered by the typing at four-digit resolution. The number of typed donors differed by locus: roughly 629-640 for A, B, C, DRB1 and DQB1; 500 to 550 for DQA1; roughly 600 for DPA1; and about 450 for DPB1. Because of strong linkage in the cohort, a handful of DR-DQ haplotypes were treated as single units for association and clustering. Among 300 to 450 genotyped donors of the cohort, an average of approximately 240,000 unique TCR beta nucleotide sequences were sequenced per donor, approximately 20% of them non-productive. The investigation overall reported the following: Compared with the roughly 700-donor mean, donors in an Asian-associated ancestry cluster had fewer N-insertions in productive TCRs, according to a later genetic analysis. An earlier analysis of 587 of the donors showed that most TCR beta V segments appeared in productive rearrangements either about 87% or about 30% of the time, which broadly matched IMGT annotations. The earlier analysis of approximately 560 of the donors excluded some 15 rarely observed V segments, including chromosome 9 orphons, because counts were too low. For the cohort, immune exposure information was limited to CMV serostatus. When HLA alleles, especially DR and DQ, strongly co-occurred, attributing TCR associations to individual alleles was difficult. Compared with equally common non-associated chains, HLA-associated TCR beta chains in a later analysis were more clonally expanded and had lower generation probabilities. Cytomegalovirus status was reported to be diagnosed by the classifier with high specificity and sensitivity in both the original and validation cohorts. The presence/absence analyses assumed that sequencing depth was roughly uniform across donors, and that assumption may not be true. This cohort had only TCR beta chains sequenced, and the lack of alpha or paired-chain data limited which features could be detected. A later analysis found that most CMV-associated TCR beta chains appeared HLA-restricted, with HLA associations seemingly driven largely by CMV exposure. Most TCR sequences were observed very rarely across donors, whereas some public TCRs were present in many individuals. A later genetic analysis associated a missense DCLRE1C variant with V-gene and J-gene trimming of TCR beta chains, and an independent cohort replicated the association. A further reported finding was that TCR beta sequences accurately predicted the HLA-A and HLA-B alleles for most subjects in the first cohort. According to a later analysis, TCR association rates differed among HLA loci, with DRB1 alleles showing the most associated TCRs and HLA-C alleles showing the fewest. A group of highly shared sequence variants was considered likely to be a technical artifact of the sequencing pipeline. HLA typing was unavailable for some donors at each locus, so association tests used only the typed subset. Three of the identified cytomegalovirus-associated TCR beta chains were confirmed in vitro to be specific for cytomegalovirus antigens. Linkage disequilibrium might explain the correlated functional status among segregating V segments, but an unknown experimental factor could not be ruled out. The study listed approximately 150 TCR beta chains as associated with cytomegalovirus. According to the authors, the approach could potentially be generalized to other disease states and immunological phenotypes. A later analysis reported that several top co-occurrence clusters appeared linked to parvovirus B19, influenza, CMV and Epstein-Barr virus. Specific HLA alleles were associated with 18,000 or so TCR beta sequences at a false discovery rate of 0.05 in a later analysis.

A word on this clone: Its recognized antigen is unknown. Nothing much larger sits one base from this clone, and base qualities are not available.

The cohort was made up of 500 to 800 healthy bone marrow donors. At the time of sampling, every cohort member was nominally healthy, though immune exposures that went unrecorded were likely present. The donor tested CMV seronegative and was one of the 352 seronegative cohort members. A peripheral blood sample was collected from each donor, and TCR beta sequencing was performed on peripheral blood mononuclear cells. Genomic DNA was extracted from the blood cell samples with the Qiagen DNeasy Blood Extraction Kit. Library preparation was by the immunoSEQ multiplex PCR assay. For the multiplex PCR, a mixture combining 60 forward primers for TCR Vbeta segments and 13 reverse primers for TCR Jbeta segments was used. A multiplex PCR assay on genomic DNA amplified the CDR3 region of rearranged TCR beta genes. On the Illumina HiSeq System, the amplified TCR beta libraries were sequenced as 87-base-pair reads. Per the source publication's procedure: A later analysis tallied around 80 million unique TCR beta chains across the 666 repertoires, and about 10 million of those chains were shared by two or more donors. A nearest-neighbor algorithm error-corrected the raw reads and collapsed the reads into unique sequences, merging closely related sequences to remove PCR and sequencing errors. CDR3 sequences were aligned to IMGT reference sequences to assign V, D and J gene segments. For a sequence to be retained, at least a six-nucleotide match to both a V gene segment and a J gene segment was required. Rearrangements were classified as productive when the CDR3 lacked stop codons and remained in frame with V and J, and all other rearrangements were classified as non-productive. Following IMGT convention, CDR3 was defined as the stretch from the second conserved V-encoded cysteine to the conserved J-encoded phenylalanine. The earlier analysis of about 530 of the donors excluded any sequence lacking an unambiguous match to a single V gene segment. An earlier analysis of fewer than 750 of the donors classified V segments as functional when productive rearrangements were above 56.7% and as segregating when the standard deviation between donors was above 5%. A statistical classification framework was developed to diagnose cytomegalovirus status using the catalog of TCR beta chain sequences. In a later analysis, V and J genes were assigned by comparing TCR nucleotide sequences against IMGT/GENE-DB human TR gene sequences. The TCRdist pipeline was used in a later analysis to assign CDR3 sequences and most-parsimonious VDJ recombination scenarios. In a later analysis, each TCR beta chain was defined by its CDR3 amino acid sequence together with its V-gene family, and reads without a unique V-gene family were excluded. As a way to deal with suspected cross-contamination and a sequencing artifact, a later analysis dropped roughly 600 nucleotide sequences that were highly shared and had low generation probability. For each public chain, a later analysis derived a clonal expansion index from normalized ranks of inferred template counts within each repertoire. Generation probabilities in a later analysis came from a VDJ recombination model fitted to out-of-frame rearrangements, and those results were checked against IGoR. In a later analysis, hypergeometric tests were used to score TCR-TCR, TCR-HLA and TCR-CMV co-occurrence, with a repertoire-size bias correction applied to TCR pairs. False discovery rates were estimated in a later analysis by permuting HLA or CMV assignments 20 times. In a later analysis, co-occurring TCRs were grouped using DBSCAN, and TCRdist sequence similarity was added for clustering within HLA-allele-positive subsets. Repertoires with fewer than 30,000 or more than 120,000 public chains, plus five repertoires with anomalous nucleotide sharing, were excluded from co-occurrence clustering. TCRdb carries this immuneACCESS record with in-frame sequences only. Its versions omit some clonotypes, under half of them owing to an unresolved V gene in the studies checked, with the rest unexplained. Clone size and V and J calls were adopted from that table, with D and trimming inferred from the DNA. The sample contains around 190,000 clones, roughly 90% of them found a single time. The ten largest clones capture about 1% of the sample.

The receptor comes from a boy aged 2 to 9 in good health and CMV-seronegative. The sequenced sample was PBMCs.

CDR3 reads: CASSWRTGGNTEAFF. Read as DNA, the sequence is TGCGCCAGCAGCTGGCGGACAGGGGGGAACACTGAAGCTTTCTTT. The chain couples TRBV5-1 to TRBJ1-1, with TRBD1 identical over 10 junction bases. CDR1 and CDR2, per the germline V gene, are SGHRS and YFSETQ. The CDR3, cysteine through phenylalanine, is 15 amino acids long. The DNA shown is the 45-base CDR3, in frame from base 1. V is cut back by 3 bases and J by 1 base, with 3 bases in the junction unmatched.